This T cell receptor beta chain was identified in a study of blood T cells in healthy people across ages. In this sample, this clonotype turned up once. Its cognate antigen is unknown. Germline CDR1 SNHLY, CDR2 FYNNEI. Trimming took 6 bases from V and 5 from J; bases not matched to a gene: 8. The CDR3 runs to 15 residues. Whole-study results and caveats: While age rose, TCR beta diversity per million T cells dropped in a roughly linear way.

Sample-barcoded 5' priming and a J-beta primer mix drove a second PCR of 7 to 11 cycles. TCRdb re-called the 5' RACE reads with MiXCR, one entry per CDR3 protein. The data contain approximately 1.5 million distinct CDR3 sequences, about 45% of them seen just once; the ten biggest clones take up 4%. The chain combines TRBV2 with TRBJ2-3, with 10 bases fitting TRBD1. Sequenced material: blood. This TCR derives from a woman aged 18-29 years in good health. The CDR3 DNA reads TGTGCCAGCAGCTTGGGACAGGGGAGTGGAGATACGCAGTATTTT. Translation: CASSLGQGSGDTQYF.